This entry lists 23 T cell receptor beta chains sequenced from one sample in a study of T-cell memory formation after mild COVID-19. TCRdb used MiXCR to reprocess the 5' RACE reads, holding one entry per CDR3 protein. The sample gives some 300,000 distinct CDR3 sequences, 19% of which show up once; 20% to 25% is in the top ten. Sequencing was done on a sample of PBMCs or a T cell subset sorted from them (not recorded which). The receptors derive from a man between 18 and 29 years old who had mild COVID-19 (a few samples of this study predate the infection). Cell type and time point are not known.

The chain joins TRBV6-6 to TRBJ2-4; perhaps TRBD2 as D (6 bases). The germline CDR1 and CDR2 sequences are MNHNY and SVGAGI (reference sequence). V was shortened by 6 bases and J by 3 bases, with 15 bases between the two germline ends. The CDR3 has 15 residues. The CDR3 coding sequence is TGTGCCAGCAGCCCCGAAGGGAGGATCAAAAACATTCAGTACTTC. Protein product: CASSPEGRIKNIQYF.

In its sample, this clonotype was seen a few times. The chain employs TRBV20-1 and TRBJ1-1, with a possible D match to TRBD1 (5 bases). Germline values: CDR1 DFQATT, CDR2 SNEGSKA (reference sequence). Trimming took off 3 bases at V and 4 bases at J, with 15 bases between the two ends. The CDR3 sequence is 14 residues long. CDR3 loop: CSASSRVGGTEAFF. The CDR3 bases are TGCAGTGCTAGTAGCAGGGTGGGGGGCACTGAAGCTTTCTTT.

The CDR3 here is CAISPSVVGGTGELFF. The CDR3 DNA follows: TGTGCCATCAGCCCCTCAGTCGTGGGAGGCACCGGGGAGCTGTTTTTT. The V and J genes are TRBV10-3 and TRBJ2-2; a weak D match, TRBD2 (6 bases). Germline-derived CDR1 and CDR2 are ENHRY and SYGVKD. This CDR3 is 16 amino acids long. V was pared by 6 bases and J by 4 bases, with 18 bases between.

This clonotype was seen more than once but under ten times. This rearrangement joins TRBV4-1 to TRBJ1-1; TRBD1 matches at 7 bases. CDR3 length: 16 amino acids. With 3 bases clipped from V and 1 base from J, the junction kept 8 bases outside the gene matches. The germline V gene has CDR1 MGHRA and CDR2 YSYEKL. The CDR3 bases are TGCGCCAGCAGCCAGGCTCCCGGGACAGCGAACACTGAAGCTTTCTTT. Amino acids: CASSQAPGTANTEAFF.

The sample holds a few counts of this clonotype. Here the CDR3 reads CASSSGTGTETQYF. In nucleotides, the CDR3 is TGTGCCAGCAGCTCAGGGACAGGGACAGAGACCCAGTACTTC. This sequence joins TRBV7-2 and TRBJ2-5; TRBD1 agrees at 9 bases. This CDR3 has 14 residues. The germline gives CDR1 SGHTA, CDR2 FQGNSA. With V trimmed by 4 bases and J by 4 bases, 4 bases remained unmatched.

In its sample, this clonotype was seen many times. The chain couples TRBV12-3 or TRBV12-4 to TRBJ2-5; D unresolved. Trimming stripped 3 bases from V and 7 bases from J, with 6 bases between. The CDR3 runs to 11 residues. The CDR3 DNA reads TGTGCCAGCAGTTTGATGGGGACCCAGTACTTC. Its translation is CASSLMGTQYF.

At least ten counts were recorded for this clonotype. The chain employs TRBV7-2 and TRBJ2-5, with 9 bases matching TRBD2. The CDR3 is 19 amino acids. J was trimmed by 5 bases and V by 4 bases; bases with no gene match: 20. Looked up from germline, CDR1 is SGHTA and CDR2 is FQGNSA. CDR3 region: CASSSSLGRRGGRGETQYF. The DNA of the CDR3 is TGTGCCAGCAGCTCTAGCCTGGGGCGGCGGGGGGGCCGCGGGGAGACCCAGTACTTC.

This clonotype was counted a few times. This chain uses TRBV11-1 with TRBJ2-7, with D unclear. Per the germline V gene, CDR1 is SGHAT and CDR2 is FQDESV (reference sequence). Trimming removed 5 bases at V and 9 bases at J, with 11 bases between. This CDR3 comprises 11 residues. The CDR3 reads CASSLRRGQYV. The CDR3 nucleotides are TGTGCCAGCAGCCTCCGACGCGGGCAGTACGTC.

This clonotype was observed a few times. The chain joins TRBV20-1 to TRBJ2-1; D is undetermined. Trimming removed 2 bases at V and 4 bases at J, with 9 bases between. The CDR3 totals 13 residues. Germline V gene lookup returns CDR1 DFQATT and CDR2 SNEGSKA (reference sequence). CDR3 amino acids: CSARRSTYNEQFF. The CDR3 region has the DNA TGCAGTGCTAGACGGAGTACTTACAATGAGCAGTTCTTC.

This chain uses TRBV24-1 with TRBJ2-2; D is unclear. Trimming shortened V by 4 bases and J by 6 bases, and 11 bases separated the two germline ends. The length of the CDR3 is 14 residues. Germline V lookup: CDR1 KGHDR, CDR2 SFDVKD. CDR3 in DNA: TGTGCCACCAGTGAAGGAAATTGGGCCGGGGAGCTGTTTTTT. As protein: CATSEGNWAGELFF.

This chain joins TRBV12-3 or TRBV12-4 and TRBJ2-1; 8 nucleotides match TRBD2. CDR3 length equals 13 residues. J gave up 6 bases and V 5 bases, and 3 bases lay outside the gene matches. The CDR3 DNA reads as TGTGCCAGCAGTCGCGGGACTAGCAATGAGCAGTTCTTC. It encodes CASSRGTSNEQFF.

The chain links TRBV6-2 or TRBV6-3 to TRBJ2-5; D is possibly TRBD2 (5 bases). Germline CDR1 reads MNHEY; CDR2 reads SVGEGT. Deletions cut 0 bases from V and 5 bases from J, with 10 bases between. The CDR3 runs 14 residues. CDR3 in amino acids: CASSYSGALETQYF. In DNA form, the CDR3 reads TGTGCCAGCAGTTACTCGGGAGCTCTGGAGACCCAGTACTTC.

This clonotype was detected once. Mismatch with germline at one junction end may stem from a read error. The chain employs TRBV12-5 and TRBJ2-2; 7 nucleotides line up with TRBD1. This CDR3 contains 14 residues. Germline values: CDR1 LGHNT, CDR2 FRNRAP. The CDR3 bases are TGTGCTTGTGGTCCAGGGACAGAAACCGGGGAGCTGTTTTTT. Translated, it gives CACGPGTETGELFF.

This clonotype came up a few times. The chain carries TRBV11-2 and TRBJ2-1; 13 nucleotides match TRBD2. This CDR3 region has 16 residues. Germline CDR1 SGHAT, CDR2 FQNNGV. V shed 6 bases and J 4 bases; nucleotides not matched to a gene: 6. DNA for the CDR3: TGTGCCAGCAGGGCGGGACTAGCGGGGAAATACAATGAGCAGTTCTTC. Translated: CASRAGLAGKYNEQFF. Looking up the rest from reference TRBV11-2 and TRBJ2-1 gives the full variable domain: EAGVAQSPRYKIIEKRQSVAFWCNPISGHATLYWYQQILGQGPKLLIQFQNNGVVDDSQLPKDRFSAERLKGVDSTLKIQPAKLEDSAVYLCASRAGLAGKYNEQFFGPGTRLTVL.

This chain uses TRBV20-1 with TRBJ2-3; D perhaps matches TRBD2 (5 bases). Germline CDR1 and CDR2: DFQATT and SNEGSKA (reference sequence). V was trimmed by 0 bases and J by 3 bases, leaving 10 bases between them. This CDR3 is 14 amino acids long. CDR3 sequence (DNA): TGCAGTGCTAGAGAGATCGAGGGTACAGATACGCAGTATTTT. Translating it yields CSAREIEGTDTQYF.

The V and J genes are TRBV4-1 and TRBJ1-2, with D unclear. V gave up 7 bases and J gave up 3 bases, with 18 bases separating them. Germline V gives CDR1 MGHRA, CDR2 YSYEKL. The CDR3 loop spans 15 amino acids. CDR3 nucleotide sequence: TGCGCCAGCACCCCAAGTCTCTGGAGGGACTATGGCTACACCTTC. Translation: CASTPSLWRDYGYTF.

This sequence joins TRBV4-1 and TRBJ1-3; D unclear. Trimming removed 0 bases from V and 3 bases from J, with 12 bases in between. Looked up from germline, CDR1 is MGHRA and CDR2 is YSYEKL. The CDR3 loop spans 16 amino acids. CDR3 coding DNA: TGCGCCAGCAGCCAAGAATGGCAGGTCGGTGGAAACACCATATATTTT. Translating it yields CASSQEWQVGGNTIYF.

The chain has TRBV4-1 and TRBJ2-5; maybe TRBD1 (5 bases). Germline CDR1 is MGHRA and CDR2 is YSYEKL. The CDR3 loop spans 14 amino acids. V shed 2 bases and J shed 7 bases, with 14 bases lying between them. In nucleotides, the CDR3 is TGCGCCAGCAGCCAATGGGGCTTCGCCGGGACCCAGTACTTC. This encodes CASSQWGFAGTQYF.

In this sample, this clonotype turned up many times. This chain connects TRBV9 to TRBJ2-5, with a weak D call TRBD1 (6 bases). The germline V gene has CDR1 SGDLS and CDR2 YYNGEE. Trimming removed 0 bases at V and 5 bases at J, with 17 bases between. The CDR3 spans 16 residues. CDR3 nucleotide sequence: TGTGCCAGCAGCGTAGAGGGGGACGCGGAGGAGGAGACCCAGTACTTC. Amino acids: CASSVEGDAEEETQYF.

The chain is built from TRBV6-6 and TRBJ2-3; a weak D match, TRBD2 (6 bases). The CDR3 length is 13 residues. Germline assignment: CDR1 MNHNY and CDR2 SVGAGI (reference sequence). Trimming pared 4 bases from V and 1 base from J, leaving 6 bases between. CDR3 sequence reads: CASSWGGTDTQYF. CDR3 nucleotides: TGTGCCAGCAGTTGGGGGGGCACAGATACGCAGTATTTT.

The V call is TRBV7-9, the J call TRBJ1-4; D gene ambiguous. V was trimmed by 4 bases and J by 5 bases, leaving 11 bases between them. The CDR3 runs to 14 residues. The germline gives CDR1 SEHNR, CDR2 FQNEAQ (reference sequence). CDR3 in amino acids: CASSSRGVNEKLFF. The CDR3 DNA reads as TGTGCCAGCAGCTCGCGGGGAGTCAATGAAAAACTGTTTTTT.

DNA for the CDR3: TGTGCCAGCAGCGTTAGAATAAACACCGGGGAGCTGTTTTTT. Its translation is CASSVRINTGELFF. This rearrangement joins TRBV9 to TRBJ2-2, with D unresolved. With 2 bases removed from V and 2 bases from J, the gap between germline ends came to 7 bases. From germline, CDR1 is SGDLS and CDR2 YYNGEE. The CDR3 sequence is 14 residues long.

V gene TRBV7-3 combines with J gene TRBJ1-2; D is undetermined. CDR3 length: 13 residues. Trimming took off 2 bases at V and 5 bases at J, with 9 bases between the two ends. The germline gives CDR1 SGHTA, CDR2 FQGTGA. The CDR3 region has the DNA TGTGCCAGCAGCTTAGATGGCAGTTATGGCTACACCTTC. Protein: CASSLDGSYGYTF.